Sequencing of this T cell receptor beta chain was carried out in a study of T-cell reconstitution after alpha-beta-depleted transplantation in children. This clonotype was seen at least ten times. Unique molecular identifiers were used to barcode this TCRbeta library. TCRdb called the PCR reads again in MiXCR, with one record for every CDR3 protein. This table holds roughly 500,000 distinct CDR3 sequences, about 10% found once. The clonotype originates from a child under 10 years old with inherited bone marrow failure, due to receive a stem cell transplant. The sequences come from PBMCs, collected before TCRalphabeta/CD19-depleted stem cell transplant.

Here the CDR3 reads CASSLGPGQYF. CDR3 nucleotides: TGCGCCAGCAGCTTGGGGCCCGGTCAGTACTTC. The J gene is TRBJ2-4, the V gene TRBV5-1, with no clear D. CDR1 and CDR2 (germline): SGHRS, YFSETQ. The CDR3 totals 11 residues. V was pared by 0 bases and J by 12 bases, with 7 bases between.